The 25 T cell receptor beta chains presented below share a single source sample, sequenced in a study of T cell responses to AZD1222 COVID-19 vaccine. Data came from immunoSEQ multiplex PCR; TCRdb stores just in-frame clones and leaves some out. The sample shows around 50,000 clones, roughly 80% of them seen only once. The input for sequencing was peripheral blood, taken on day 0 of AZD1222 vaccination. The receptors stem from an adult in good health.

V usage is TRBV28 and J usage is TRBJ1-2; D is ambiguous. The germline V gene encodes CDR1 MDHEN and CDR2 SYDVKM. The length of the CDR3 is 14 residues. V dropped 2 bases and J dropped 7 bases, with 14 bases sitting between them. The CDR3 sequence is CASSLASWVSGYTF. CDR3 nucleotides: TGTGCCAGCAGTTTAGCAAGTTGGGTCTCTGGCTACACCTTC.

The V call is TRBV7-8, the J call TRBJ2-7; D is ambiguous. This CDR3 contains 14 residues. Trimming removed 5 bases from V and 0 bases from J, with 11 bases in between. In germline, CDR1 is SGHVS, CDR2 FQNEAQ. Here the CDR3 reads CASSPRPGSYEQYF. CDR3 sequence (DNA): TGTGCCAGCAGCCCACGCCCCGGCTCCTACGAGCAGTACTTC.

V usage is TRBV30 and J usage is TRBJ1-2, with D hard to call. Trimming removed 3 bases from V and 7 bases from J, with 9 bases in between. CDR1 and CDR2 (germline): GTSNPN, SVGIG (reference sequence). The CDR3 runs 11 residues. The CDR3 nucleotides read TGTGCCTGGAGCCCTTCTACTGGCTACACCTTC. It translates to CAWSPSTGYTF.

The J gene is TRBJ2-2, the V gene TRBV30; 8 bases are shared with TRBD2. V dropped 3 bases and J dropped 1; count of bases not matched to a gene: 1. Germline V lookup: CDR1 GTSNPN, CDR2 SVGIG (reference sequence). This CDR3 spans 14 amino acids. The CDR3 DNA follows: TGTGCCTGGAGACTAGCGGTGAACACCGGGGAGCTGTTTTTT. Its protein is CAWRLAVNTGELFF.

This clone was seen a handful of times. The chain combines TRBV2 with TRBJ1-6; 9 positions agree with TRBD1. Losses at the gene ends were 10 bases for V and 6 bases for J; bases not matched to a gene: 13. Germline lookup yields CDR1 SNHLY and CDR2 FYNNEI. The CDR3 extends over 16 amino acids. The CDR3 loop is CATHPDRGLGNSPLHF. The CDR3 coding sequence is TGTGCCACCCACCCGGACAGGGGCTTGGGTAATTCACCCCTCCACTTT.

This chain joins TRBV9 and TRBJ2-3; 8 bases match TRBD1. Germline CDR1 reads SGDLS; CDR2 reads YYNGEE. This CDR3 has 17 residues. The trim removed 2 bases at V and 2 bases at J, leaving 10 bases unmatched. DNA for the CDR3: TGTGCCAGCAGCGTCCACCCCAGGGGGCACAACACAGATACGCAGTATTTT. Protein: CASSVHPRGHNTDTQYF.

The chain links TRBV6-5 to TRBJ1-5; 10 nucleotides align to TRBD1. Germline lookup yields CDR1 MNHEY and CDR2 SVGAGI. The CDR3 loop spans 15 amino acids. Trimming took 5 bases from V and 3 from J; bases not matched to a gene: 4. The CDR3 is CASSRTGGSNQPQHF. DNA of the CDR3: TGTGCCAGCAGTAGGACAGGGGGATCCAATCAGCCCCAGCATTTT.

The chain carries TRBV6-5 and TRBJ1-5; no clear D gene. This CDR3 comprises 15 residues. Per the germline V gene, CDR1 is MNHEY and CDR2 is SVGAGI. The V gene lost 7 bases and the J gene lost 6 bases, with 19 bases spanning the gap. CDR3 loop: CASTLKGMGSQPQHF. CDR3 DNA sequence: TGTGCCAGCACTCTGAAAGGGATGGGGAGTCAGCCCCAGCATTTT.

V usage is TRBV29-1 and J usage is TRBJ1-2; D unclear. Germline V gene data show CDR1 as SQVTM and CDR2 as ANQGSEA. The ends were cut back, 1 base at V and 2 bases at J, with 14 bases in the middle. There are 15 residues in the CDR3. Written as DNA, the CDR3 is TGCAGCGTTGAAGTTGGGTCTGTCGACAACTATGGCTACACCTTC. Translation: CSVEVGSVDNYGYTF.

The V and J genes are TRBV25-1 and TRBJ1-5; no reliable D call. This CDR3 spans 15 amino acids. Germline V CDR1 and CDR2: MGHDK, SYGVNS. V shed 6 bases and J shed 2 bases, with 14 bases lying between them. The CDR3 protein is CASSPGGSRNQPQHF. The CDR3 DNA reads TGTGCCAGCAGCCCCGGTGGGTCCCGCAATCAGCCCCAGCATTTT.

The CDR3 is CASSDYQRGNTEAFF. The CDR3 DNA follows: TGTGCCAGCAGTGATTATCAGCGGGGGAACACTGAAGCTTTCTTT. V usage is TRBV6-1 and J usage is TRBJ1-1; no clear D. The length of the CDR3 is 15 residues. Trimming took off 3 bases at V and 1 base at J, with 12 bases between the two ends. From germline, CDR1 is MNHNS and CDR2 SASEGT.

The chain combines TRBV29-1 with TRBJ2-1, with 13 bases identical to TRBD2. Germline CDR1 SQVTM, CDR2 ANQGSEA. J lost 4 bases, V lost 6 bases, and 6 bases had no gene match. There are 15 residues in the CDR3. As DNA, the CDR3 is TGCAGCGTGGAAAGGACTAGCGGGAGTTACAATGAGCAGTTCTTC. It codes for CSVERTSGSYNEQFF.

V usage is TRBV28 and J usage is TRBJ2-7, with TRBD1 identical over 8 bases. Germline assignment: CDR1 MDHEN and CDR2 SYDVKM. With 6 bases clipped from V and 4 bases from J, the junction kept 5 bases outside the gene matches. This CDR3 contains 13 residues. This chain's CDR3 is CASRGTGLYEQYF. The CDR3 coding sequence is TGTGCCAGCAGGGGGACAGGTCTTTACGAGCAGTACTTC.

This clone was detected only a few times. The chain combines TRBV19 with TRBJ2-7; tentatively, D is TRBD1 or TRBD2 (5 bases each). Germline V lookup: CDR1 LNHDA, CDR2 SQIVND (reference sequence). The CDR3 covers 13 residues. Trimming cost V 5 bases and J 5 bases, with 13 bases left between them. The DNA for the CDR3 is TGTGCCAGTAGTCCTTACAGAGGGGACGAGCAGTACTTC. Translating gives CASSPYRGDEQYF.

The chain employs TRBV23-1 and TRBJ2-5, with 7 nucleotides matching TRBD2. TRBV23-1 has ORF status, its function being uncertain. This CDR3 contains 16 residues. V lost 2 bases, J lost 4 bases, and 10 bases stayed unmatched. The DNA for the CDR3 is TGCGCCAGCAGTCAACCGCGGGGAGGGGTCGGAGAGACCCAGTACTTC. Protein product: CASSQPRGGVGETQYF.

The rearrangement joins TRBV7-9 to TRBJ2-1; TRBD2 might be the D (6 bases). The CDR3 has 11 residues. Germline V lookup: CDR1 SEHNR, CDR2 FQNEAQ (reference sequence). Trimming shortened V by 5 bases and J by 10 bases, and 9 bases separated the two germline ends. The chain's CDR3 is CASSGTAEQFF. DNA for the CDR3: TGTGCCAGCAGCGGGACTGCAGAGCAGTTCTTC.

This clone appeared a single time. The CDR3 region has the DNA TGTGCCAGCAGTTTGCGGGGAGGACTTCGCTCCTACGAGCAGTACTTC. Protein product: CASSLRGGLRSYEQYF. This chain links TRBV28 with TRBJ2-7; possible D gene TRBD2, 6 bases. Trimming cost V 3 bases and J 0 bases, with 15 bases left between them. Germline V gene sequence: CDR1 MDHEN, CDR2 SYDVKM. The CDR3 has 16 residues.

The J gene is TRBJ2-7, the V gene TRBV23-1, with D perhaps being TRBD1 or TRBD2 (5 bases each). TRBV23-1 is marked as an open reading frame, function uncertain. Between the trimmed V and J ends, which lost 6 bases and 2 bases, there was a span of 17 bases. This CDR3 has 15 amino acids. The DNA of the CDR3 is TGCGCCAGCAGAGACCGGGGCCGATCAACCTACGAGCAGTACTTC. Residues: CASRDRGRSTYEQYF.

The rearrangement links TRBV12-5 to TRBJ1-1, with TRBD1 matching over 8 bases. CDR3 length: 15 residues. V shed 6 bases, J shed 0 bases, and the junction held 6 bases outside the gene matches. Per the germline V gene, CDR1 is LGHNT and CDR2 is FRNRAP. For the CDR3, the DNA is TGTGCTAGTGGCGACAGGGGATTTATGAACACTGAAGCTTTCTTT. It codes for CASGDRGFMNTEAFF.

The V and J genes are TRBV7-8 and TRBJ1-2; no definite D call. This CDR3 region has 15 residues. The germline CDR1 and CDR2 sequences are SGHVS and FQNEAQ. The ends were cut back, 1 base at V and 1 base at J, with 10 bases in the middle. CDR3 sequence reads: CASSLVGTLNYGYTF. The DNA of the CDR3 is TGTGCCAGCAGCTTAGTCGGAACCCTTAACTATGGCTACACCTTC.

The chain links TRBV18 to TRBJ1-4; D call uncertain. Between the trimmed V and J ends, which lost 4 bases and 5 bases, there was a span of 8 bases. There are 13 residues in the CDR3. Germline V gene sequence: CDR1 KGHSH, CDR2 LQKENI. The CDR3 DNA reads as TGTGCCAGCTCACAGGGATTAAATGAAAAACTGTTTTTT. Protein sequence: CASSQGLNEKLFF. Variable domain in full (rest from reference TRBV18 and TRBJ1-4): NAGVMQNPRHLVRRRGQEARLRCSPMKGHSHVYWYRQLPEEGLKFMVYLQKENIIDESGMPKERFSAEFPKEGPSILRIQQVVRGDSAAYFCASSQGLNEKLFFGSGTQLSVL.

This clone was seen a handful of times. The rearrangement joins TRBV4-2 to TRBJ2-2; D tentatively fits TRBD1 or TRBD2 (6 bases each). The V gene's germline CDR1 is LGHNA and CDR2 YNFKEQ. The germline V and J ends were trimmed by 6 bases and 5 bases, with 16 bases remaining between them. The CDR3 runs 15 residues. The CDR3 region has the DNA TGTGCCAGCAGGTTTAGCGGAGGGGGAACCGGGGAGCTGTTTTTT. Its translation: CASRFSGGGTGELFF.

The V and J genes are TRBV3-1 (or the pseudogene TRBV3-2) and TRBJ2-2; D is uncertain. This CDR3 is 12 amino acids long. Germline values: CDR1 LGHDT, CDR2 YNNKEL (reference sequence). The V and J ends lost 7 bases and 5 bases respectively, with 8 bases between them. CDR3 in amino acids: CASNPGTGELFF. As DNA, the CDR3 is TGTGCCAGCAACCCCGGGACCGGGGAGCTGTTTTTT.

CDR3 DNA sequence: TGCGCCAGCAGCCAAGAGGGGGGGATCACTGAAGCTTTCTTT. Protein sequence: CASSQEGGITEAFF. The gene calls are TRBV4-3 and TRBJ1-1, with D perhaps matching TRBD1 (5 bases). Trimming pared 0 bases from V and 4 bases from J, leaving 9 bases between. This CDR3 contains 14 residues. The germline gives CDR1 LGHNA, CDR2 YSLEER.

The chain uses TRBV5-1 and TRBJ2-7, with 7 bases aligning to TRBD2. The germline V gene has CDR1 SGHRS and CDR2 YFSETQ. The CDR3 length is 15 residues. The trim removed 0 bases at V and 2 bases at J, leaving 5 bases unmatched. This chain's CDR3 is CASSLAPSGPYEQYF. In nucleotides, the CDR3 is TGCGCCAGCAGCTTGGCGCCTAGCGGCCCCTACGAGCAGTACTTC.